A selection of T cell receptor beta chains follows, all from one sample in a study of long-term antiretroviral therapy in people with HIV. Sequencing used immunoSEQ multiplex PCR; TCRdb keeps in-frame clones, though not all of them. The table lists some 28,000 clones, 70% to 85% of them singletons. The sample in question was unsorted PBMCs, obtained 3 years after starting antiretroviral therapy. Source of these receptors: a man in his forties with HIV. The CDR3 runs from the conserved cysteine through the conserved F or W. A D gene is named only where the DNA matches it firmly. Rows may omit the clone size; those that give it use once, few, many or a size class.

J: TRBJ2-1
size: once
D: TRBD1
V: TRBV14
CDR3: CASSPPWDSYNEQFF
DNA: TGTGCCAGCAGCCCACCCTGGGACAGCTACAATGAGCAGTTCTTC

J: TRBJ2-7
size: -
D: TRBD2
V: TRBV7-6
CDR3: CASSLGLAGVPPYEQYF
DNA: TGTGCCAGCAGCTTGGGGCTAGCGGGGGTCCCCCCCTACGAGCAGTACTTC

J: TRBJ2-7
size: -
D: TRBD1
V: TRBV11-2
CDR3: CASSTRTGGSYEQYF
DNA: TGTGCCAGCAGCACCAGGACAGGGGGATCCTACGAGCAGTACTTC

J: TRBJ2-1
size: -
D: -
V: TRBV7-2
CDR3: CASNSGQAYNEQFF
DNA: TGTGCCAGCAACTCGGGGCAGGCCTACAATGAGCAGTTCTTC

J: TRBJ1-2
size: -
D: -
V: TRBV19
CDR3: CASSITVGSLYSGYTF
DNA: TGTGCCAGTAGTATCACTGTTGGCAGCCTTTACTCAGGCTACACCTTC

J: TRBJ2-2
size: few
D: -
V: TRBV7-3
CDR3: CASSLQGGLAVGELFF
DNA: TGTGCCAGCAGCCTCCAGGGGGGCCTAGCGGTCGGGGAGCTGTTTTTT

J: TRBJ2-1
size: -
D: -
V: TRBV11-2
CDR3: CASSKDNEQFF
DNA: TGTGCCAGCAGCAAGGACAATGAGCAGTTCTTC

J: TRBJ1-1
size: -
D: -
V: TRBV9
CDR3: CASSVGPYTEAFF
DNA: TGTGCCAGCAGCGTAGGGCCGTACACTGAAGCTTTCTTT

J: TRBJ1-2
size: -
D: TRBD1
V: TRBV11-2
CDR3: CASSSSLGTGAYGYTF
DNA: TGTGCCAGCAGCTCATCCTTGGGGACAGGGGCCTATGGCTACACCTTC

J: TRBJ1-5
size: -
D: TRBD1
V: TRBV25-1
CDR3: CASSPGEQGAGQPQHF
DNA: TGTGCCAGCAGCCCGGGGGAACAGGGGGCAGGTCAGCCCCAGCATTTT

J: TRBJ1-1
size: -
D: -
V: TRBV7-9
CDR3: CASSLDSLEAFF
DNA: TGTGCCAGCAGCCTGGACAGTCTTGAAGCTTTCTTT

J: TRBJ1-1
size: -
D: -
V: TRBV4-1
CDR3: CASSQDHGNTEAFF
DNA: TGCGCCAGCAGCCAAGACCACGGGAACACTGAAGCTTTCTTT

J: TRBJ2-7
size: few
D: TRBD2
V: TRBV9
CDR3: CASSVGTSGTYEQYF
DNA: TGTGCCAGCAGCGTAGGGACTAGCGGGACCTACGAGCAGTACTTC

J: TRBJ2-1
size: -
D: TRBD2
V: TRBV2
CDR3: CASSEAGTSGRTSSYNEQFF
DNA: TGTGCCAGCAGTGAAGCCGGGACTAGCGGGAGGACGAGCTCCTACAATGAGCAGTTCTTC

J: TRBJ2-7
size: few
D: TRBD1
V: TRBV7-2
CDR3: CASSSTGGNSYEQYF
DNA: TGTGCCAGCAGCTCAACAGGGGGTAACTCCTACGAGCAGTACTTC

J: TRBJ1-1
size: -
D: -
V: TRBV11-3
CDR3: CASSFGGLDTEAFF
DNA: TGTGCCAGCAGCTTTGGAGGTTTGGACACTGAAGCTTTCTTT

J: TRBJ1-2
size: -
D: -
V: TRBV7-9
CDR3: CASSLQDGLYGYTF
DNA: TGTGCCAGCAGCTTACAGGACGGTCTCTATGGCTACACCTTC

J: TRBJ1-5
size: -
D: -
V: TRBV19
CDR3: CASKWQERSNQPQHF
DNA: TGTGCCAGTAAGTGGCAGGAAAGGAGCAATCAGCCCCAGCATTTT

J: TRBJ2-3
size: once
D: -
V: TRBV5-1
CDR3: CASSLYGDTQYF
DNA: TGCGCCAGCAGCTTGTATGGGGATACGCAGTATTTT

J: TRBJ1-2
size: -
D: -
V: TRBV6-1
CDR3: CASSEAPGLRFNYGYTF
DNA: TGTGCCAGCAGTGAAGCACCAGGGTTGAGATTTAACTATGGCTACACCTTC

J: TRBJ2-7
size: few
D: -
V: TRBV29-1
CDR3: CSVARDSYEQYF
DNA: TGCAGCGTGGCCCGGGACTCCTACGAGCAGTACTTC

J: TRBJ1-5
size: -
D: TRBD1
V: TRBV5-8
CDR3: CASSTGQINQPQHF
DNA: TGTGCCAGCAGCACGGGACAGATCAATCAGCCCCAGCATTTT

J: TRBJ2-5
size: -
D: TRBD2
V: TRBV27
CDR3: CASSLYSGRGETQYF
DNA: TGTGCCAGCAGTTTATATAGCGGGAGGGGTGAGACCCAGTACTTC

J: TRBJ1-5
size: -
D: -
V: TRBV15
CDR3: CATSRGEGYSNQPQHF
DNA: TGTGCCACCAGCAGAGGAGAAGGGTATAGCAATCAGCCCCAGCATTTT

J: TRBJ2-7
size: -
D: TRBD2
V: TRBV5-1
CDR3: CASSLNSGGSYEQYF
DNA: TGCGCCAGCAGCTTGAATAGCGGGGGTTCCTACGAGCAGTACTTC

J: TRBJ1-6
size: -
D: -
V: TRBV19
CDR3: CAGRAGRNSPLHF
DNA: TGTGCCGGAAGAGCAGGGAGGAATTCACCCCTCCACTTT

J: TRBJ2-1
size: -
D: -
V: TRBV29-1
CDR3: CSVVIIEQFF
DNA: TGCAGCGTTGTTATTATTGAGCAGTTCTTC